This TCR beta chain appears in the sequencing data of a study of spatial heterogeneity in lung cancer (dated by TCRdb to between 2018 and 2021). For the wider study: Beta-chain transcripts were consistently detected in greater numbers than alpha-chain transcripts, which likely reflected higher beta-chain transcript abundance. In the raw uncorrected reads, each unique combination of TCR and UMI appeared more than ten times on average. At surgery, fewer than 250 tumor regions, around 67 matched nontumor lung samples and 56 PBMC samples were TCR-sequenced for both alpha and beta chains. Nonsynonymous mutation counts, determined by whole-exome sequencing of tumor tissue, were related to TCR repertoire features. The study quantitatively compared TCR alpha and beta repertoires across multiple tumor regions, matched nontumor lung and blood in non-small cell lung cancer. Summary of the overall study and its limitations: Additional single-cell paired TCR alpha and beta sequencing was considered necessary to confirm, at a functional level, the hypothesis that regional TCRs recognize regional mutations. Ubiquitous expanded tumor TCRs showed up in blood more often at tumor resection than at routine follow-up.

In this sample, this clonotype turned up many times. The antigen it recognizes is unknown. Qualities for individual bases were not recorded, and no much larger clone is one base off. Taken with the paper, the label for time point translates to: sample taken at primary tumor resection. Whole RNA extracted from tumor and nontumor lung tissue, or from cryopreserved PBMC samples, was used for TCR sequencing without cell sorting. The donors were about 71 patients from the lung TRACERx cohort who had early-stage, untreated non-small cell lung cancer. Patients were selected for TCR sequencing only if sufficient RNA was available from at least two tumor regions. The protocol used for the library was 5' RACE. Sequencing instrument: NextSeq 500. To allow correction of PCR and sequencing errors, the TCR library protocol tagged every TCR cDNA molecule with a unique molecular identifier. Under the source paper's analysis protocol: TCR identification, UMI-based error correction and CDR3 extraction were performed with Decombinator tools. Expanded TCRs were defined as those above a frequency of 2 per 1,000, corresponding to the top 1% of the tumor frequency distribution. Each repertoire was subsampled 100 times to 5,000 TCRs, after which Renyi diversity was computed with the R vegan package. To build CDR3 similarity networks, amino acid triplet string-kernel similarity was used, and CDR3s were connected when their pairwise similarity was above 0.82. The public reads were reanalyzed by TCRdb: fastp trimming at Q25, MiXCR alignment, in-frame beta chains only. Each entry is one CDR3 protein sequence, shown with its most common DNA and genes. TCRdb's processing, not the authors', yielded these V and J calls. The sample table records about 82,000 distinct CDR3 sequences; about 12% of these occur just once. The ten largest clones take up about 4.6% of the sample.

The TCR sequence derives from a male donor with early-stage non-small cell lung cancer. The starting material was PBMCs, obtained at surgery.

The CDR3 reads as follows: CASSLTYSGANVLTF. The sequenced DNA is TGTGCCAGCAGCTTAACGTACTCTGGGGCCAACGTCCTGACTTTC. This chain is built from TRBV7-3 and TRBJ2-6; the D segment cannot be called with confidence. The germline V gene encodes CDR1 SGHTA and CDR2 FQGTGA. Its CDR3 holds 15 amino acids, cysteine through phenylalanine. The sequence is cut down to CDR3 DNA, 45 bases in frame from base 1. Trimming removed 0 bases from V and 0 bases from J, leaving 3 bases between the germline ends. The variable domain in full, with residues beyond the CDR3 obtained from the reference TRBV7-3 and TRBJ2-6 genes, is GAGVSQTPSNKVTEKGKYVELRCDPISGHTALYWYRQSLGQGPEFLIYFQGTGAADDSGLPNDRFFAVRPEGSVSTLKIQRTERGDSAVYLCASSLTYSGANVLTFGAGSRLTVL.